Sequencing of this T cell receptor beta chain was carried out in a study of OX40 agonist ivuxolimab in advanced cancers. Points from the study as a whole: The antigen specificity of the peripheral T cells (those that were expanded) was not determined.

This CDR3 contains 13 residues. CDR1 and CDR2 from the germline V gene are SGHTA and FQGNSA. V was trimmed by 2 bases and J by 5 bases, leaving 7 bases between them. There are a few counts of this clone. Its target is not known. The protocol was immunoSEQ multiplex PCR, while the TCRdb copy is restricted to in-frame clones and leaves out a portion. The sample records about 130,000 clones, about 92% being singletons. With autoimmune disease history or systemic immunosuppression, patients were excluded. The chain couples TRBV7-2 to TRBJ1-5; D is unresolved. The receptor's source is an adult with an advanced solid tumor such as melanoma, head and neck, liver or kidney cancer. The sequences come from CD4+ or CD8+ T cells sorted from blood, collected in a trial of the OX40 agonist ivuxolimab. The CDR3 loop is CASSLLADQPQHF. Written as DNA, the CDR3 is TGTGCCAGCAGCTTACTGGCAGATCAGCCCCAGCATTTT.